Sequencing of this T cell receptor (beta chain) was carried out in a study of identical twins. CDR1 is SGHTA and CDR2 is FQGNSA in the germline V gene. Trimming removed 0 bases at V and 13 bases at J, with 10 bases between. CDR3 size: 11 residues. TCRdb processed the 5' RACE reads anew with MiXCR; each CDR3 protein has one entry. The sample consists of just over 450,000 distinct CDR3 sequences, 13% to 15% of them appearing once. A further study also used this sample, focusing on yellow fever vaccine responses in identical twins.

This chain links TRBV7-2 with TRBJ2-7; no firm D call. This clonotype originated in a woman aged 18-29 years in good health. Sequences were obtained from CD4+ T cells sorted from blood. CDR3 sequence reads: CASSLANSFYF. In DNA form, the CDR3 reads TGTGCCAGCAGCTTAGCCAACAGCTTTTACTTC.